This T cell receptor (beta chain) is drawn from a study of T-cell reconstitution after alpha-beta-depleted transplantation in children. Study results and caveats: Diversity and T-cell counts at one year after transplant derived mostly from new T cells.

This CDR3 contains 20 residues. The germline V gene encodes CDR1 SGHNT and CDR2 YYREEE (reference sequence). Between the trimmed V and J ends, which lost 1 base and 0 bases, there was a span of 24 bases. TCRbeta library construction was performed incorporating unique molecular identifiers. TCRdb called the PCR reads again in MiXCR, with one record for every CDR3 protein. The data show about 1,000,000 distinct CDR3 sequences, roughly 29% seen once. As regards this clonotype: Its antigen is not known.

This receptor was obtained from a boy in the first two years of life who had a stem cell transplant for SCID, so the T cells may come from the graft donor. The sequenced sample was PBMCs, mostly from graft donor cells, obtained 360 days after TCRalphabeta/CD19-depleted stem cell transplant. The rearrangement links TRBV5-4 to TRBJ2-3, with unresolved D. CDR3 bases: TGTGCCAGCAGCTTGTATTGGGGTCGGTCGATCCAGACTAGCACAGATACGCAGTATTTT. Residues: CASSLYWGRSIQTSTDTQYF. Filled out from reference TRBV5-4 and TRBJ2-3, the complete variable domain reads ETGVTQSPTHLIKTRGQQVTLRCSSQSGHNTVSWYQQALGQGPQFIFQYYREEENGRGNFPPRFSGLQFPNYSSELNVNALELDDSALYLCASSLYWGRSIQTSTDTQYFGPGTRLTVL.